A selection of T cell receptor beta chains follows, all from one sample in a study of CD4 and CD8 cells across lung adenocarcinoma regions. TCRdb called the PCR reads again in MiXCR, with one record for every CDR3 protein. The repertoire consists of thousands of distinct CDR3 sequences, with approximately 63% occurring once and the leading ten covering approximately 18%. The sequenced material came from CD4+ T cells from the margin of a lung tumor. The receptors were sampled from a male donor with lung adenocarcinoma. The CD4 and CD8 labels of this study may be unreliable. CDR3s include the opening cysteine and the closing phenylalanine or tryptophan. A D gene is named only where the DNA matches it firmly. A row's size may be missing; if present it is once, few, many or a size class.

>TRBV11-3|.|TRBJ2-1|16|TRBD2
TGTGCCAGCAGCTTTGCCGGGACTAGCGGGAGTGACGAGCAGTTCTTC
CASSFAGTSGSDEQFF
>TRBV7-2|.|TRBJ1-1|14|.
TGTGCCAGCAGCTTAGTAAAGGGAGGTACTGAAGCTTTCTTT
CASSLVKGGTEAFF
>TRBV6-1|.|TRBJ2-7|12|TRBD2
TGTGCCAGCACGGGGGGGTCCTACGAGCAGTACTTC
CASTGGSYEQYF
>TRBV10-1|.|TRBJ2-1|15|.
TGCGCCAGCAGCCAGGTAGATGGAAGCTCAGATAAGCAGTTCTTC
CASSQVDGSSDKQFF
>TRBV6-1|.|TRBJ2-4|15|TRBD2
TGTGCCAGCAGTGAAGCGGGAGGGAAAAGCTGGATTCAGTACTTC
CASSEAGGKSWIQYF
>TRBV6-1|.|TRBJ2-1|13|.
TGTGCCAGCAGCCAGGGACCGACGTATGAGCAGTTCTTC
CASSQGPTYEQFF
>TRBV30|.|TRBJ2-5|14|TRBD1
TGTGCCTGGAGTAAGGGGGCAGCTCAAGAGACCCAGTACTTC
CAWSKGAAQETQYF
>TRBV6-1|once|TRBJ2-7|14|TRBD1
TGTGCCAGCGGACGGACAGGGGTGCCCTACGAGCAGTACTTC
CASGRTGVPYEQYF
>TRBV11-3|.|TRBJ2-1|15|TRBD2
TGTGCCAGCAGCCCAGGGACTAGCGGGAGACATGAGCAGTTCTTC
CASSPGTSGRHEQFF
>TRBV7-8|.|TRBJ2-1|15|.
TGTGCCAGCAGCCTCGGACACTACATCGGCGATGAGCAGTTCTTC
CASSLGHYIGDEQFF
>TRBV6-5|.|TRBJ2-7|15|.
TGTGCCAGCAGTTCCGAGGTGACAGGCCCCTACGAGCAGTACTTC
CASSSEVTGPYEQYF
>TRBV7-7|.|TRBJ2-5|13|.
TGTGCTAGCAGCTTAGACAGGCCAGAGACCCAGTACTTC
CASSLDRPETQYF
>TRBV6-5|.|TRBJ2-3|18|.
TGTGCCAGCAGTCACCAATCGGGGTATTCGAAGACGGCAGAGACGCAGTACTTT
CASSHQSGYSKTAETQYF
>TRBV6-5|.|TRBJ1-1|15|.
TGTGCCAGCAGTCTACAGGCGAGCCCGAACACTGAAGCTTTCTTT
CASSLQASPNTEAFF
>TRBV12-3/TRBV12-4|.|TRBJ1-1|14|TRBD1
TGTGCCAGCACCCAGGGACAGTTGAACACTGAAGCTTTCTTT
CASTQGQLNTEAFF
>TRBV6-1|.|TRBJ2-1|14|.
TGTGCCAGCAGACCGACACTCTCCTACAATGAGCAGTTCTTC
CASRPTLSYNEQFF
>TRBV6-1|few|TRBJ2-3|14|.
TGTGCCAGCAGTGAGGCCCAGGGGACAGATACGCAGTATTTT
CASSEAQGTDTQYF
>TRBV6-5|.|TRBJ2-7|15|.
TGTGCCAGGGGTTATGGGGTCTGTGACACAGATACGCAGTACTTC
CARGYGVCDTDTQYF
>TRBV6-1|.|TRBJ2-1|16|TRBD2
TGTGCCAGCAGCTCCCCTAGCGGGAGAAACCCCCATGAGCAGTTCTTC
CASSSPSGRNPHEQFF
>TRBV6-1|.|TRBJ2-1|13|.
TGTGCCAGCAGCCCGACACTCGTGGGTGAGCAGTTCTTC
CASSPTLVGEQFF
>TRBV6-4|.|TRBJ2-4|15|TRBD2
TGTGCCAGCGGTTCGGGAGCGGGAGCCAAAGACATGCAGTATTTC
CASGSGAGAKDMQYF
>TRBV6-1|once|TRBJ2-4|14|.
TGTGCCAGCACGGCCCTGGGCAGGAAAAACATTCAGTACTTC
CASTALGRKNIQYF
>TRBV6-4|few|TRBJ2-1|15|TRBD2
TGTGCCAGCAGTGAGACTAGCGGAGGTTACAATGAGCAGTTCTTC
CASSETSGGYNEQFF
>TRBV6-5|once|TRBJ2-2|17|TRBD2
TGTGCCAGCAGTTACTCGGGACTAGCGGCTAACACCGGGGAGCTGTTTTTT
CASSYSGLAANTGELFF
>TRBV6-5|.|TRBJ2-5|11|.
TGTGCCAGCAGTTACGTAGGGACCCAGTACTTC
CASSYVGTQYF
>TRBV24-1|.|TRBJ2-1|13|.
TGTGCCACCAGTGACCCTTGGAACAATGAGCAGTTCTTC
CATSDPWNNEQFF
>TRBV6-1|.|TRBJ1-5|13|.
TGTGCCAGCAGGGACACCAGCAATCAGCCCCAGCATTTT
CASRDTSNQPQHF
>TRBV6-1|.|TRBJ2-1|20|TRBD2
TGTGCCAGCGTGGGGACGTCAGGGAGCGGGATGCGGGGAACCTACAATGAGCAGTTCTTC
CASVGTSGSGMRGTYNEQFF
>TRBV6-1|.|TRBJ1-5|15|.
TGTGCCAGCAGTGAAGCTCAGGCAGGCCATCACCCCCAGCATTTT
CASSEAQAGHHPQHF
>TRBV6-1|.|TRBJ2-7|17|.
TGTGCCAGCAGTGATAAAAGAGCCTCCCTTCTTGCCTACGAGCAGTACTTC
CASSDKRASLLAYEQYF
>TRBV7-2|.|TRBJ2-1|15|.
TGTGCCAGCAGCCAGGCCTGGAGCTCCTACAATGAGCAGTTCTTC
CASSQAWSSYNEQFF
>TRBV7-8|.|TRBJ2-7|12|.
TGTGCCAGCAGCTTAATGGCTGACGAGCAGTACTTC
CASSLMADEQYF
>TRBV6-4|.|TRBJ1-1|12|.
TGTGCCAAAAAGGGCGTGAACACTGAAGCTTTCTTT
CAKKGVNTEAFF
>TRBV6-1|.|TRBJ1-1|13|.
TGTGCCAGCCAGATGACAGGTAACACTGAAGCTTTCTTT
CASQMTGNTEAFF
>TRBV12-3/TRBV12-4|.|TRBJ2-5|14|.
TGTGCCAGCAGCCTAAGGACCCTCCAAGAGACCCAGTACTTC
CASSLRTLQETQYF
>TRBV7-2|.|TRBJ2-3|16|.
TGTGCCAGCAGCCCTCTACCCTTTACTAGCACAGATACGCAGTATTTT
CASSPLPFTSTDTQYF
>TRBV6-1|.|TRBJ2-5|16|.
TGTGCCAGCAGGGGGCCGGGAGAGCGAGCCCAAGAGATTCAGTACTTC
CASRGPGERAQEIQYF
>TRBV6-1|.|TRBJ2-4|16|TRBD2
TGTGCCAGCAGATCGGCTAGCGGATCCTACTACAATGAGCAGTACTTC
CASRSASGSYYNEQYF
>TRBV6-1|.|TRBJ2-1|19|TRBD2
TGTGCCAGCAGTCCTCTGACTAGCGGGAGATCCGGGGCTTCGAATGAGCAGTTCTTC
CASSPLTSGRSGASNEQFF
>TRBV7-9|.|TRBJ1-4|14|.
TGTGCCAGCAGCTTAGTGGGAACTAATGAAAAACTGTTTTTT
CASSLVGTNEKLFF
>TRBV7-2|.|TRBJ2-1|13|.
TGTGCCAGCAGCACCCTTCGATACAATGAGCAGTTCTTC
CASSTLRYNEQFF
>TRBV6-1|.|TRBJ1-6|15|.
TGTGCCAGCAATACAAAAGCCAGGGTCGGTTCACCCCTCCACTTT
CASNTKARVGSPLHF
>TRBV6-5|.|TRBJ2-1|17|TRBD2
TGTGCCAGCAGTTACTCGCGCGGCCTAGCGGGAGTCCTTGAGCAGTTCTTC
CASSYSRGLAGVLEQFF
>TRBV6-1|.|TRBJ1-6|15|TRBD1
TGTGCCAGCAGCTCTACCGGGACAGGGAATTCACCCCTCCACTTT
CASSSTGTGNSPLHF
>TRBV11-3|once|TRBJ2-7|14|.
TGTGCCAGCAGCTTAGGCGCAGCCAGCTACGAGCAGTACTTC
CASSLGAASYEQYF
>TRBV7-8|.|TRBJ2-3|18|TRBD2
TGTGCCAGCAGCTTAGAGGGCACTAGCGGGGGGCTGACAGATACGCAGTATTTT
CASSLEGTSGGLTDTQYF
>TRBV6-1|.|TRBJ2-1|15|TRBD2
TGTGCCAGTCAACCCCTAGCGGGAGATTTGAATGAGCAGTTCTTC
CASQPLAGDLNEQFF
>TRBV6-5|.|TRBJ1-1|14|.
TGTGCCAGCAGTTACAGATACGGGGGAACTGAAGCTTTCTTT
CASSYRYGGTEAFF
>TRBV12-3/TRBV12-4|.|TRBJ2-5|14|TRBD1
TGTGCCAGCAGTCCCCCCCGGGACAGGTTGACCCAGTACTTC
CASSPPRDRLTQYF
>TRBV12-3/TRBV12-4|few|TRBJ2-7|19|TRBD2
TGTGCCAGCAGTCTCCCACCTCCCATTGGTAGCGGGGGGTCCTACGAGCAGTACTTC
CASSLPPPIGSGGSYEQYF
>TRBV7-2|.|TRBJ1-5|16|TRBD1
TGTGCCAGCAGCTTAGGGGGGGACAGGCGGGTCCAGCCCCAGCATTTT
CASSLGGDRRVQPQHF